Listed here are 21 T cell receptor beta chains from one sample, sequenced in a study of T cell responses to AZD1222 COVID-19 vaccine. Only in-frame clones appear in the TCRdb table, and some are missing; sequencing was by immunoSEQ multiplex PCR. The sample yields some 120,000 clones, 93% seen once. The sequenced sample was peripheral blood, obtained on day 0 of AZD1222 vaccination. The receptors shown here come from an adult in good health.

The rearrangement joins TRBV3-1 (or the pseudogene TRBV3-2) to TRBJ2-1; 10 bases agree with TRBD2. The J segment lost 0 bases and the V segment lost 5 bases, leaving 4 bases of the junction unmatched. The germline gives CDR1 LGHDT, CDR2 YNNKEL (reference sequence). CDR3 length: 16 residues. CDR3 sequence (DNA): TGTGCCAGCAGCAAACTAGCGGGATTCTCCTACAATGAGCAGTTCTTC. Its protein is CASSKLAGFSYNEQFF.

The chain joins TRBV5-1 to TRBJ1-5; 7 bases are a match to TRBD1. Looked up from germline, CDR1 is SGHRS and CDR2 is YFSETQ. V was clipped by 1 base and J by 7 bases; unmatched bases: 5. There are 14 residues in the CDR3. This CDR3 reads CASSLRVQGQPQHF. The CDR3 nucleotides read TGCGCCAGCAGCTTGCGTGTACAGGGGCAGCCCCAGCATTTT.

In nucleotides, the CDR3 is TGTGCCACCAGCAGAGATCAAGGTTATCCCTACAATGAGCAGTTCTTC. It translates to CATSRDQGYPYNEQFF. The V call is TRBV15, the J call TRBJ2-1; D remains unclear. V was pared by 0 bases and J by 2 bases, with 11 bases between. The CDR3 spans 16 residues. Germline lookup yields CDR1 LNHNV and CDR2 YYDKDF (reference sequence).

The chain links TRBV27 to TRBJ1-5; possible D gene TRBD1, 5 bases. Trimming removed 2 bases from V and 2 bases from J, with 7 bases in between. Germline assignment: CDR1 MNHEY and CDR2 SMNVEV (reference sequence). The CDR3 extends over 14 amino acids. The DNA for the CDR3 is TGTGCCAGCAGTTTAATAGGGGGCAATCAGCCCCAGCATTTT. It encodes CASSLIGGNQPQHF.

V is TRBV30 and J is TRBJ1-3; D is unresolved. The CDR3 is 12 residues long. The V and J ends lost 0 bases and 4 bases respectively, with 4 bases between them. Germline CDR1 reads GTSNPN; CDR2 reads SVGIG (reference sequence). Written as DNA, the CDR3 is TGTGCCTGGAGTGTTGGGGGAAACACCATATATTTT. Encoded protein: CAWSVGGNTIYF.

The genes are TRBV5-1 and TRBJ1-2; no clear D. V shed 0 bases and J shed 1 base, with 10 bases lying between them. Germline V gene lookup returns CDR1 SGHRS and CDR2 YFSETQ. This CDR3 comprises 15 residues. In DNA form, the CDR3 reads TGCGCCAGCAGCTTGGGTCGAGACTATAACTATGGCTACACCTTC. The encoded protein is CASSLGRDYNYGYTF.

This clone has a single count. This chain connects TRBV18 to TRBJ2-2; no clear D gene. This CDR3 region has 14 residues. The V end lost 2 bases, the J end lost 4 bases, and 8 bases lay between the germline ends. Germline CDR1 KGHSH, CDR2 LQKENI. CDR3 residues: CASSPTATTGELFF. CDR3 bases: TGTGCCAGCTCACCAACCGCCACCACCGGGGAGCTGTTTTTT.

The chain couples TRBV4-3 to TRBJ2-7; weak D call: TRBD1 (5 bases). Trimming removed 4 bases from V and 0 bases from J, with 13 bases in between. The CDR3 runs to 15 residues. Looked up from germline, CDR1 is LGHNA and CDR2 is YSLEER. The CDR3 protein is CASSPDRAPSYEQYF. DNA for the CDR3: TGCGCCAGCAGCCCCGACAGAGCCCCCTCCTACGAGCAGTACTTC.

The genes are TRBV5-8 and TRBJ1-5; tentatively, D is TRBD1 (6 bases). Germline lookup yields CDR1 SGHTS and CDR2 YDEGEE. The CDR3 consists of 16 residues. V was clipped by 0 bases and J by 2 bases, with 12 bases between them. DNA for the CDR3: TGTGCCAGCAGCTTGGGGGGGGCGCCTGGCAATCAGCCCCAGCATTTT. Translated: CASSLGGAPGNQPQHF.

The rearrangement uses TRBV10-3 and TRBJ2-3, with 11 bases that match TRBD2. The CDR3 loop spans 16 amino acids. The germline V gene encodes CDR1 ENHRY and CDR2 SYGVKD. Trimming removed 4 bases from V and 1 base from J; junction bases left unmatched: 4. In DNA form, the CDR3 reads TGTGCCATCAGTGGACCGGGACTAGCGGGCACAGATACGCAGTATTTT. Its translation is CAISGPGLAGTDTQYF.

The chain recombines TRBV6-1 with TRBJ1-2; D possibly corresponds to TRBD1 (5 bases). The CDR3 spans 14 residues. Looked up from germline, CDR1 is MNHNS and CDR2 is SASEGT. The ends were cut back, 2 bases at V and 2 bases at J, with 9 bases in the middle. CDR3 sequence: CASSELAGNYGYTF. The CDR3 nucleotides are TGTGCCAGCAGTGAACTCGCAGGGAACTATGGCTACACCTTC.

CDR3 sequence reads: CSARGQGGGELFF. As DNA, the CDR3 is TGCAGCGCGCGGGGACAGGGCGGCGGGGAGCTGTTTTTT. The chain couples TRBV29-1 to TRBJ2-2; TRBD1 aligns across 9 bases. The CDR3 consists of 13 residues. The J segment lost 7 bases and the V segment lost 7 bases, leaving 7 bases of the junction unmatched. CDR1 and CDR2 (germline): SQVTM, ANQGSEA.

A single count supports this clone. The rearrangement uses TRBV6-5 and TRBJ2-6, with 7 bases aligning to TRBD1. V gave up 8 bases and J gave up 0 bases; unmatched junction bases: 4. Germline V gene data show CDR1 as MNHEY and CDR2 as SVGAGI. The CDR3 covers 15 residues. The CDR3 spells CASRTGSSGANVLTF. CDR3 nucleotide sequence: TGTGCCAGCCGGACAGGAAGCTCTGGGGCCAACGTCCTGACTTTC.

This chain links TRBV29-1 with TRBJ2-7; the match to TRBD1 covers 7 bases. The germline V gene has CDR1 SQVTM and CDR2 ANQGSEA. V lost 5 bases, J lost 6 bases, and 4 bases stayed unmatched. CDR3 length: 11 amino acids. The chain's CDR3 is CSVFGTVEQYF. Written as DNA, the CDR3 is TGCAGCGTTTTCGGGACAGTCGAGCAGTACTTC.

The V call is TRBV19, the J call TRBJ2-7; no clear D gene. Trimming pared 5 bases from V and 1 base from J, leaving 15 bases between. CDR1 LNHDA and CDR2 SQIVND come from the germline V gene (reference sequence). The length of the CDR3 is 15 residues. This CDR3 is CASSPILGNSYEQYF. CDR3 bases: TGTGCCAGTAGTCCCATTTTGGGGAATTCCTACGAGCAGTACTTC.

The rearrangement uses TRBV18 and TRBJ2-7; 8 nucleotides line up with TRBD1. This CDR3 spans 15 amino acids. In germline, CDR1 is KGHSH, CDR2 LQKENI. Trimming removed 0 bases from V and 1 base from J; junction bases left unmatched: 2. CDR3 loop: CASSPPTGGSYEQYF. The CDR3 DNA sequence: TGTGCCAGCTCACCACCTACAGGGGGTTCCTACGAGCAGTACTTC.

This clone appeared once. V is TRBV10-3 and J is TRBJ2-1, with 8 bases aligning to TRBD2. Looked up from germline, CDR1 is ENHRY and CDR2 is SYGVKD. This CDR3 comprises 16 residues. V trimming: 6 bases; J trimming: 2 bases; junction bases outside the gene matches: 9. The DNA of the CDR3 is TGTGCCATCAGCCCCGGGGGGGCCCGAGCCTACAATGAGCAGTTCTTC. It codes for CAISPGGARAYNEQFF.

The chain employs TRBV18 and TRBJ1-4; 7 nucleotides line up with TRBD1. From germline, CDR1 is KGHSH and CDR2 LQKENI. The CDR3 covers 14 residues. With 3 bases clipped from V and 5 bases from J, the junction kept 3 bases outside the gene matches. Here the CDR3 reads CASSPTGRNEKLFF. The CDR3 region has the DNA TGTGCCAGCTCACCGACAGGGAGGAATGAAAAACTGTTTTTT.

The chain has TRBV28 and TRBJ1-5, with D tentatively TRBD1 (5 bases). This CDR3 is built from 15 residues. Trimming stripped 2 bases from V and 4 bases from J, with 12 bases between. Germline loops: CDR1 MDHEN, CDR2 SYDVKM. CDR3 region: CASSLGPGHNQPQHF. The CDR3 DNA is TGTGCCAGCAGTTTAGGCCCAGGGCATAATCAGCCCCAGCATTTT.

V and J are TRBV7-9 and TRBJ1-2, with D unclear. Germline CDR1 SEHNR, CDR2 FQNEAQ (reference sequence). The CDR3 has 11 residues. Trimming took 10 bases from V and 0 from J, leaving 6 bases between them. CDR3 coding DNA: TGTGCCACCGGCGCTAACTATGGCTACACCTTC. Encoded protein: CATGANYGYTF.

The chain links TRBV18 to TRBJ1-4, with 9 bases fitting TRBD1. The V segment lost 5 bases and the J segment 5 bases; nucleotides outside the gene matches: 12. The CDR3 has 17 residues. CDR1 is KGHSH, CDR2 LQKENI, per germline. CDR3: CASSTYPGQGWNEKLFF. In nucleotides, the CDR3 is TGTGCCAGCTCAACCTACCCGGGACAGGGATGGAATGAAAAACTGTTTTTT.